What follows are 30 T cell receptor beta chains derived from one specimen sequenced in a study of monozygotic twins with inflammatory bowel disease. TCRdb processed the 5' RACE reads again and assigns one entry to each CDR3 protein, with no DNA. The clone table shows about 350,000 distinct CDR3 sequences, with the ten largest holding roughly 2%. The specimen sequenced was blood. Every receptor here comes from a human donor with ulcerative colitis or Crohn's disease, or a healthy co-twin of an affected twin (not recorded which).

The rearrangement uses TRBV5-1 and TRBJ1-2; lacking DNA, the TRBD1 call made by TCRdb goes unchecked. The CDR3 has 16 amino acids. The germline V gene has CDR1 SGHRS and CDR2 YFSETQ. The CDR3 protein is CASSLGDTRNTYGYTF.

J is TRBJ1-3 and V is TRBV6-1. CDR1 and CDR2 (germline): MNHNS, SASEGT. There are 14 residues in the CDR3. CDR3 sequence: CASSRHTLRNTIYF.

The chain uses TRBV6-1 and TRBJ2-5; TCRdb gives TRBD2 as the D gene, but with no DNA this cannot be confirmed. This CDR3 is built from 15 residues. CDR1 MNHNS and CDR2 SASEGT come from the germline V gene. The CDR3 sequence is CASSDTRTRQETQYF.

V gene TRBV6-5 combines with J gene TRBJ1-1; the D call of TRBD1 rests on TCRdb alone, since no DNA is present to check it. The germline CDR1 and CDR2 sequences are MNHEY and SVGAGI. The CDR3 has 15 amino acids. The CDR3 sequence is CASSYSPQDRAKAFF.

This chain links TRBV29-1 with TRBJ2-2; TCRdb's assignment of TRBD1 cannot be checked, as there is no DNA. CDR1 SQVTM and CDR2 ANQGSEA come from the germline V gene. The CDR3 is made up of 15 amino acids. CDR3 protein: CSVAFAGQGTGELFF.

This chain uses TRBV28 with TRBJ2-7. The germline V gene encodes CDR1 MDHEN and CDR2 SYDVKM. CDR3 length equals 14 residues. The CDR3 region is CASLPTRGTYEQYF.

This rearrangement joins TRBV7-2 to TRBJ2-7. This CDR3 comprises 13 residues. Germline CDR1 reads SGHTA; CDR2 reads FQGNSA. CDR3 in amino acids: CASSLASAGSKYF.

V and J are TRBV4-2 and TRBJ1-6. CDR1 and CDR2 from the germline V gene are LGHNA and YNFKEQ. The CDR3 consists of 15 residues. The CDR3 loop is CASSQKDGANSPLHF.

The chain joins TRBV20-1 to TRBJ2-1; TCRdb picks TRBD1, but there is no DNA to check that call. The CDR3 is made up of 18 amino acids. CDR1 is DFQATT, CDR2 SNEGSKA, per germline (reference sequence). The CDR3 sequence is CSARDPLAGGSYYNEQFF.

The rearrangement links TRBV5-1 to TRBJ2-5; TCRdb's D call of TRBD1 is untestable without DNA. The CDR3 is made up of 14 amino acids. CDR1 and CDR2 from the germline V gene are SGHRS and YFSETQ. The CDR3 loop reads CASRLTGGQETQYF. Filled out from reference TRBV5-1 and TRBJ2-5, the complete variable domain reads KAGVTQTPRYLIKTRGQQVTLSCSPISGHRSVSWYQQTPGQGLQFLFEYFSETQRNKGNFPGRFSGRQFSNSRSEMNVSTLELGDSALYLCASRLTGGQETQYFGPGTRLLVL.

The chain couples TRBV12-3 or TRBV12-4 to TRBJ1-5; TCRdb calls TRBD1, which cannot be checked without DNA. The CDR3 is 15 amino acids. The CDR3 spells CASSPAGYSNQPQHF.

The CDR3 loop is CASSQDGGRHKNIQYF. This rearrangement joins TRBV4-1 to TRBJ2-4; TCRdb gives TRBD1 as the D gene, but with no DNA this cannot be confirmed. The germline V gene encodes CDR1 MGHRA and CDR2 YSYEKL. The length of the CDR3 is 16 residues.

V and J are TRBV20-1 and TRBJ1-6. Germline assignment: CDR1 DFQATT and CDR2 SNEGSKA (reference sequence). The CDR3 totals 17 residues. CDR3 region: CSARDLTQPWSNSPLHF.

The chain employs TRBV30 and TRBJ1-5. Germline V gives CDR1 GTSNPN, CDR2 SVGIG (reference sequence). The CDR3 is made up of 14 amino acids. CDR3 amino acids: CAWSPGNGNQPQHF.

CDR3 amino acids: CASSLLGDNPEQYF. V gene TRBV5-1 combines with J gene TRBJ2-7; TCRdb's D gene call, TRBD1, goes unchecked for lack of DNA. CDR1 is SGHRS, CDR2 YFSETQ, per germline. This CDR3 has 14 residues.

This chain links TRBV7-2 with TRBJ1-6; the TCRdb call, TRBD1, lacks DNA for checking. Germline lookup yields CDR1 SGHTA and CDR2 FQGNSA. CDR3 length: 15 residues. CDR3 sequence reads: CASSFNWGARSPLHF.

The gene calls are TRBV3-1 and TRBJ2-3; as DNA is missing, the TRBD2 call by TCRdb cannot be tested. CDR1 LGHDT and CDR2 YNNKEL come from the germline V gene (reference sequence). This CDR3 is built from 15 residues. The CDR3 protein is CASSPPAGSTDTQYF.

The rearrangement uses TRBV7-2 and TRBJ1-5; the TCRdb call, TRBD1, lacks DNA for checking. CDR3 length: 12 amino acids. Germline V gene data show CDR1 as SGHTA and CDR2 as FQGNSA. The CDR3 here is CASSLDSGAQHF. Based on the CDR3 plus reference TRBV7-2 and TRBJ1-5, the full variable domain is GAGVSQSPSNKVTEKGKDVELRCDPISGHTALYWYRQSLGQGLEFLIYFQGNSAPDKSGLPSDRFSAERTGGSVSTLTIQRTQQEDSAVYLCASSLDSGAQHFGDGTRLSIL.

The chain has TRBV5-8 and TRBJ2-1; TCRdb calls TRBD2, which cannot be checked without DNA. CDR1 and CDR2 (germline): SGHTS, YDEGEE. CDR3 size: 17 residues. This chain's CDR3 is CASSLASLAGSYNEQFF.

J is TRBJ2-7 and V is TRBV9; TCRdb proposes TRBD1, but this gene call is untestable without DNA. The CDR3 is made up of 15 amino acids. Germline V gene lookup returns CDR1 SGDLS and CDR2 YYNGEE. CDR3 residues: CASSVESAPSYEQYF.

The chain links TRBV14 to TRBJ2-7; as DNA is missing, the TRBD1 call by TCRdb cannot be tested. The germline V gene has CDR1 SGHDN and CDR2 FVKESK. The CDR3 consists of 14 residues. The CDR3 spells CASTRSGHLGEQYF.

The chain has TRBV6-5 and TRBJ2-7; TCRdb's assignment of TRBD2 cannot be checked, as there is no DNA. The germline V gene encodes CDR1 MNHEY and CDR2 SVGAGI. There are 17 residues in the CDR3. This CDR3 reads CASSYPPGASSSYEQYF.

The rearrangement uses TRBV5-1 and TRBJ2-4; the D gene TCRdb calls, TRBD1, cannot be checked with no DNA. CDR3 size: 16 residues. Germline values: CDR1 SGHRS, CDR2 YFSETQ. The CDR3 sequence is CASSTGEKIAKNIQYF.

V is TRBV5-1 and J is TRBJ2-3; the TRBD2 assignment by TCRdb is unverifiable without DNA. The germline CDR1 and CDR2 sequences are SGHRS and YFSETQ. This CDR3 region has 16 residues. The chain's CDR3 is CASSLPIGGSTDTQYF.

The V and J genes are TRBV7-2 and TRBJ2-1; lacking DNA, the TRBD1 call made by TCRdb goes unchecked. The germline CDR1 and CDR2 sequences are SGHTA and FQGNSA. CDR3 length: 16 amino acids. The CDR3 loop is CASSITRGGNYNEQFF. The full variable domain, completed using reference TRBV7-2 and TRBJ2-1, is GAGVSQSPSNKVTEKGKDVELRCDPISGHTALYWYRQSLGQGLEFLIYFQGNSAPDKSGLPSDRFSAERTGGSVSTLTIQRTQQEDSAVYLCASSITRGGNYNEQFFGPGTRLTVL.

The gene calls are TRBV3-1 and TRBJ2-7; without DNA, the TCRdb call of TRBD1 cannot be checked. The length of the CDR3 is 17 residues. The germline CDR1 and CDR2 sequences are LGHDT and YNNKEL (reference sequence). The CDR3 is CASSQGIWGQDAYEQYF.

The rearrangement joins TRBV6-4 to TRBJ2-3. This CDR3 is built from 13 residues. Germline V CDR1 and CDR2: MRHNA, SNTAGT. The CDR3 sequence: CASSDGESDTQYF.

J is TRBJ1-5 and V is TRBV5-5. CDR3 length equals 14 residues. Germline V CDR1 and CDR2: SGHKS, YYEKEE (reference sequence). CDR3 in amino acids: CASSRGTPNQPQHF.

CDR3 sequence: CASSLAVVSDSPLHF. The chain joins TRBV7-9 to TRBJ1-6. Germline V gene data show CDR1 as SEHNR and CDR2 as FQNEAQ (reference sequence). The CDR3 runs to 15 residues.

The chain couples TRBV7-2 to TRBJ1-1; TCRdb's D call, TRBD1, is unchecked because there is no DNA. Germline lookup yields CDR1 SGHTA and CDR2 FQGNSA. The CDR3 has 16 amino acids. This CDR3 is CASSLASGTANTEAFF.